Given below is one T cell receptor beta chain in context. The antigen is not known. This entry is derived from a study of cytomegalovirus exposure and HLA in healthy donors. Broader study findings: When analyzed later, a missense DCLRE1C variant was found to be linked to TCR beta V- and J-gene trimming. Investigators reported 150 to 200 TCR beta chains as tied to cytomegalovirus.

Vbeta (60) and Jbeta (13) primers were used in the PCR. Sequenced by immunoSEQ multiplex PCR; TCRdb stores in-frame clones only, minus some. The sample consists of about 150,000 clones, 70% to 85% of them appearing once. This CDR3 comprises 13 residues. Looked up from germline, CDR1 is MDHEN and CDR2 is SYDVKM. Trimming removed 6 bases at V and 4 bases at J, with 12 bases between. The chain uses TRBV28 and TRBJ1-2, with a weak D call TRBD1 (5 bases). This clonotype originated in a woman in her 50s in good health and CMV-seropositive. Material: PBMCs. The CDR3 loop is CASRLRGPYGYTF. CDR3 sequence (DNA): TGTGCCAGCAGGCTTAGGGGCCCCTATGGCTACACCTTC.